The 9 T cell receptor beta chains listed next were all sequenced from one sample in a study of PD-1 blockade in classical Hodgkin lymphoma. Each of the patients experienced relapse following autologous stem cell transplantation, and their brentuximab vedotin exposure differed. Assay: immunoSEQ multiplex PCR; the TCRdb copy retains only in-frame clones and omits some. Among 72,000 or so clones listed, roughly 91% were seen once. Source: peripheral blood mononuclear cells (PBMCs), taken at baseline. Receptors were obtained from a human donor with classical Hodgkin lymphoma.

The chain combines TRBV4-2 with TRBJ2-1; unclear D gene. The germline CDR1 and CDR2 sequences are LGHNA and YNFKEQ. The V and J ends lost 0 bases and 8 bases respectively, with 5 bases between them. The CDR3 is made up of 12 amino acids. CDR3 region: CASSQDSYEQFF. The DNA of the CDR3 is TGTGCCAGCAGCCAAGATTCGTATGAGCAGTTCTTC.

The V gene is TRBV7-8, the J gene TRBJ2-7, with 10 nucleotides matching TRBD2. CDR1 and CDR2 from the germline V gene are SGHVS and FQNEAQ. This CDR3 region has 15 residues. After removal of 4 bases from V and 2 bases from J, the junction contained 5 bases not matched to a gene. The CDR3 here is CASSSGTSVAYEQYF. CDR3 coding DNA: TGTGCCAGCAGCTCCGGGACTAGCGTAGCCTACGAGCAGTACTTC.

This CDR3 reads CAWSVASGTGELFF. As DNA, the CDR3 is TGTGCCTGGAGTGTAGCTAGCGGTACCGGGGAGCTGTTTTTT. The chain recombines TRBV30 with TRBJ2-2; 7 nucleotides agree with TRBD2. From germline, CDR1 is GTSNPN and CDR2 SVGIG (reference sequence). Trimming cost V 0 bases and J 5 bases; bases outside gene matches: 3. This CDR3 has 14 residues.

The rearrangement links TRBV7-2 to TRBJ1-2; the D gene is possibly TRBD1 (5 bases). Germline V gene sequence: CDR1 SGHTA, CDR2 FQGNSA. V was cut by 11 bases and J by 13 bases, with 14 bases left in between. The CDR3 has 9 amino acids. The CDR3 nucleotides are TGTGCCGTGGGCTGGGGGTTCACCTTC. Translation gives CAVGWGFTF.

This clone has just one count. An end of the junction does not agree with germline; a read error may underlie this. The chain has TRBV5-5 and TRBJ1-2; no firm D call. There are 11 residues in the CDR3. CDR1 and CDR2 (germline): SGHKS, YYEKEE (reference sequence). CDR3 coding DNA: TGTGCCAGCAGCTTGTTACACCAGACCTACTTC. Protein: CASSLLHQTYF.

The chain joins TRBV10-3 to TRBJ2-7; 8 bases fit TRBD1. The germline V gene encodes CDR1 ENHRY and CDR2 SYGVKD. The CDR3 consists of 16 residues. J was trimmed by 2 bases and V by 2 bases; bases with no gene match: 8. CDR3 amino acids: CAISEPQTGEAYEQYF. CDR3 coding DNA: TGTGCCATCAGTGAGCCCCAGACAGGGGAGGCCTACGAGCAGTACTTC.

This chain uses TRBV4-1 with TRBJ2-7; 8 nucleotides line up with TRBD2. The CDR3 extends over 15 amino acids. V was clipped by 0 bases and J by 2 bases; unmatched bases: 3. Germline V gives CDR1 MGHRA, CDR2 YSYEKL. The CDR3 bases are TGCGCCAGCAGCCAAGACGGGGGGGTCCCCTACGAGCAGTACTTC. As protein: CASSQDGGVPYEQYF.

This chain links TRBV6-5 with TRBJ2-7; D is possibly TRBD2 (6 bases). V was pared by 6 bases and J by 1 base, with 19 bases between. This CDR3 is built from 16 residues. The germline gives CDR1 MNHEY, CDR2 SVGAGI. The CDR3 spells CASRYGGTEKSYEQYF. The CDR3 nucleotides read TGTGCCAGCAGATACGGCGGGACCGAGAAGTCCTACGAGCAGTACTTC.

The gene calls are TRBV7-2 and TRBJ2-7; TRBD2 agrees at 7 bases. The length of the CDR3 is 15 residues. CDR1 is SGHTA and CDR2 is FQGNSA in the germline V gene. V shed 5 bases and J 6 bases; nucleotides not matched to a gene: 13. The CDR3 protein is CASSLSGPVALEQYF. DNA for the CDR3: TGTGCCAGCAGCCTTAGCGGGCCCGTCGCCCTCGAGCAGTACTTC.